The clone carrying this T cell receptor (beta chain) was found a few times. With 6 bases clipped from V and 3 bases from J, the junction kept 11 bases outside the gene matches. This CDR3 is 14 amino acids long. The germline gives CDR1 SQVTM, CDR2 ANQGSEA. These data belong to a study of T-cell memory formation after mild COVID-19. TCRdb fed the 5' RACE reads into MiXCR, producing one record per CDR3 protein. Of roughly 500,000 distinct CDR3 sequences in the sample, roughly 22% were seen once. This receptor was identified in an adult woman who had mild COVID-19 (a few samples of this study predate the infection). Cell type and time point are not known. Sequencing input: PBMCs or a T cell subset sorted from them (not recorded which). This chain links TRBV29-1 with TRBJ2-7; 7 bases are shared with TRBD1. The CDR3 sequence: CSVAPGQRRYEQYF. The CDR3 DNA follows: TGCAGCGTCGCCCCGGGACAGAGGCGCTACGAGCAGTACTTC.